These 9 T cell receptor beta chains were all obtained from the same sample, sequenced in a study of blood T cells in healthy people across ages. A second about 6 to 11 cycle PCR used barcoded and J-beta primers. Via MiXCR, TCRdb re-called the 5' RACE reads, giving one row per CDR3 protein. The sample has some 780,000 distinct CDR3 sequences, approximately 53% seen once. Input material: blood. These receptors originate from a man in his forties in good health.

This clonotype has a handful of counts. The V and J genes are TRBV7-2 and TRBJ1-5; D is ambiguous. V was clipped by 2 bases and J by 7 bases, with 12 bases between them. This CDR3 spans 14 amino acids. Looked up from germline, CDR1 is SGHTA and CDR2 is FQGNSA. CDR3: CASSLKRKGQPQHF. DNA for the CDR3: TGTGCCAGCAGCTTAAAGCGGAAAGGCCAGCCCCAGCATTTT.

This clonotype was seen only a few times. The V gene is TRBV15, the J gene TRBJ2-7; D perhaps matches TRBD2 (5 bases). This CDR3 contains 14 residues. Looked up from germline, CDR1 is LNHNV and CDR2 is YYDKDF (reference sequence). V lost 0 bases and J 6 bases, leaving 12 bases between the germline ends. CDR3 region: CATSRDMQAGEQYF. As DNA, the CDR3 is TGTGCCACCAGCAGAGATATGCAGGCGGGCGAGCAGTACTTC.

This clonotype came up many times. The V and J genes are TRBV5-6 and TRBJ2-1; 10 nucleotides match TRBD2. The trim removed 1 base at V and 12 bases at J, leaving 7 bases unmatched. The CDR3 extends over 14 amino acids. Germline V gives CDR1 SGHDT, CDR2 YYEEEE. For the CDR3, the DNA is TGTGCCAGCAGCTTGAAACTAGCGGGAACCGGGCAGTTCTTC. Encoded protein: CASSLKLAGTGQFF.

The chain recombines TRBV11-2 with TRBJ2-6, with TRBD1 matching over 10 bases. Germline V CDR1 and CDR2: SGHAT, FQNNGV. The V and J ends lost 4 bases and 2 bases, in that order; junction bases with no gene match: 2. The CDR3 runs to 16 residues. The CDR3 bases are TGTGCCAGCAGCTCTGGACAGGGGGCTGGGGCCAACGTCCTGACTTTC. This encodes CASSSGQGAGANVLTF.

The CDR3 DNA sequence: TGTGCCAGCAGTTTTGGACTAAAACAAGAGACCCAGTACTTC. Encoded protein: CASSFGLKQETQYF. This sequence joins TRBV27 and TRBJ2-5, with D perhaps TRBD2 (6 bases). The V end was cut by 3 bases, the J end by 2 bases, with 10 bases between. Germline V lookup: CDR1 MNHEY, CDR2 SMNVEV (reference sequence). The CDR3 contains 14 residues.

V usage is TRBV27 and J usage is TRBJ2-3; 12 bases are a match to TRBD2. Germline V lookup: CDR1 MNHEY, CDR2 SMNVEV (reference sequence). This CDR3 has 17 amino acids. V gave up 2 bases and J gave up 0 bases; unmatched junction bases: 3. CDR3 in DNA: TGTGCCAGCAGTTTACAACTAGCGGGGGGTAGCACAGATACGCAGTATTTT. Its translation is CASSLQLAGGSTDTQYF.

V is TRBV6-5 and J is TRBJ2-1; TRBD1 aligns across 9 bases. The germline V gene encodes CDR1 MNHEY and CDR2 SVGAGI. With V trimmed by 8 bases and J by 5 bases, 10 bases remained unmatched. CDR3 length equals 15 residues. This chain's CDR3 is CASHSTGGADNEQFF. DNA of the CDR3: TGTGCCAGCCACAGCACAGGGGGCGCGGACAATGAGCAGTTCTTC.

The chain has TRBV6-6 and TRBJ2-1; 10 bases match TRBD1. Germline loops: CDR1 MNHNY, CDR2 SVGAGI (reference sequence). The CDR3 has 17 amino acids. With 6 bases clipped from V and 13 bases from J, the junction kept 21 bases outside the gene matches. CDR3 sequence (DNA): TGTGCCAGCAGCAATATGGGACAGGGGAGTTCCCAAGAGACCCAGTTCTTC. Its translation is CASSNMGQGSSQETQFF.

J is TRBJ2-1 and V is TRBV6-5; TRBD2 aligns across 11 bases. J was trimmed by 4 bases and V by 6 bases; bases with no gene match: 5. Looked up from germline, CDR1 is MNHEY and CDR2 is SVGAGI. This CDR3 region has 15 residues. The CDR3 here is CASRSGTSGYNEQFF. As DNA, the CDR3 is TGTGCCAGCAGATCCGGGACTAGCGGATACAATGAGCAGTTCTTC.